This is a list of T cell receptor beta chains from one sample in a study of monozygotic twins with cystic fibrosis. Generated by immunoSEQ multiplex PCR, the TCRdb table keeps only in-frame clones and is missing some. The sample records 39,000 or so clones, approximately 90% being singletons. Sequencing was carried out using blood. The source is a boy between 2 and 15 years old with cystic fibrosis. The conserved cysteine and the conserved F or W are not part of the CDR3 here. The size of a clone is reported for some rows only, either as once, few or many, or as a class for expanded clones.

v_call: TRBV10-3
j_call: TRBJ1-2
clone_size: NA
cdr3_aa: AISEEETGVNGYT

v_call: TRBV4-1
j_call: TRBJ1-4
clone_size: NA
cdr3_aa: ASSLEARGREKLF

v_call: TRBV25-1
j_call: TRBJ2-7
clone_size: NA
cdr3_aa: ASSRGGFSYEQY

v_call: TRBV10-3
j_call: TRBJ1-1
clone_size: NA
cdr3_aa: AISEGTARVTEAF

v_call: TRBV9
j_call: TRBJ2-2
clone_size: NA
cdr3_aa: ASSVGFVTGELF

v_call: TRBV6-1
j_call: TRBJ1-5
clone_size: NA
cdr3_aa: ASSELAGGGNQPQH

v_call: TRBV6-5
j_call: TRBJ2-5
clone_size: NA
cdr3_aa: ASSSGLAVETQY

v_call: TRBV6-6
j_call: TRBJ1-1
clone_size: NA
cdr3_aa: ASSYWGGAMEAF

v_call: TRBV27
j_call: TRBJ1-6
clone_size: NA
cdr3_aa: ASSLSGGNSPLH

v_call: TRBV29-1
j_call: TRBJ1-1
clone_size: NA
cdr3_aa: SGGGRITEAF

v_call: TRBV7-9
j_call: TRBJ2-5
clone_size: NA
cdr3_aa: ASRPGTGAETQY

v_call: TRBV10-2
j_call: TRBJ1-1
clone_size: NA
cdr3_aa: ASSEGQGRHTEAF

v_call: TRBV7-6
j_call: TRBJ2-5
clone_size: NA
cdr3_aa: ASSLTSGGPQETQY

v_call: TRBV11-3
j_call: TRBJ2-1
clone_size: NA
cdr3_aa: ASSFRLAGGPGNEQF

v_call: TRBV5-1
j_call: TRBJ1-1
clone_size: NA
cdr3_aa: ASSSGHSNTEAF

v_call: TRBV19
j_call: TRBJ1-1
clone_size: NA
cdr3_aa: ASTTVGMNTEAF

v_call: TRBV7-2
j_call: TRBJ1-5
clone_size: NA
cdr3_aa: ASSLRGQPQH

v_call: TRBV7-9
j_call: TRBJ1-1
clone_size: NA
cdr3_aa: ASSLGWGARNTEAF

v_call: TRBV9
j_call: TRBJ2-2
clone_size: once
cdr3_aa: ASSVADTGELF

v_call: TRBV15
j_call: TRBJ1-3
clone_size: once
cdr3_aa: ATSRDQGSGNTIY

v_call: TRBV19
j_call: TRBJ2-7
clone_size: NA
cdr3_aa: ASSIDHGVQDYEQY

v_call: TRBV6-6
j_call: TRBJ1-4
clone_size: once
cdr3_aa: ASETDRGREKLF

v_call: TRBV6-6
j_call: TRBJ1-2
clone_size: NA
cdr3_aa: ASSRDRGRANYGYT

v_call: TRBV7-8
j_call: TRBJ2-5
clone_size: NA
cdr3_aa: ASSLGWRQTTQETQY

v_call: TRBV7-9
j_call: TRBJ1-1
clone_size: few
cdr3_aa: ASSLHGTVNTEAF

v_call: TRBV27
j_call: TRBJ2-7
clone_size: NA
cdr3_aa: ASSSTGTGVSYEQY

v_call: TRBV2
j_call: TRBJ1-2
clone_size: NA
cdr3_aa: ASRENYGYT

v_call: TRBV19
j_call: TRBJ1-5
clone_size: NA
cdr3_aa: ASSISDREHQPQH

v_call: TRBV5-1
j_call: TRBJ1-4
clone_size: NA
cdr3_aa: ASSANVDYNEKLF

v_call: TRBV29-1
j_call: TRBJ2-7
clone_size: NA
cdr3_aa: SAADSPYEQY

v_call: TRBV11-2
j_call: TRBJ2-3
clone_size: NA
cdr3_aa: ASSSPRGRADTQY

v_call: TRBV19
j_call: TRBJ2-1
clone_size: NA
cdr3_aa: ASSPSGVSYNEQF

v_call: TRBV5-1
j_call: TRBJ2-1
clone_size: NA
cdr3_aa: ASSFSGTPYNEQF

v_call: TRBV7-2
j_call: TRBJ2-5
clone_size: NA
cdr3_aa: ASSRGQRQETQY

v_call: TRBV27
j_call: TRBJ1-1
clone_size: NA
cdr3_aa: ASSLYGGRTEAF